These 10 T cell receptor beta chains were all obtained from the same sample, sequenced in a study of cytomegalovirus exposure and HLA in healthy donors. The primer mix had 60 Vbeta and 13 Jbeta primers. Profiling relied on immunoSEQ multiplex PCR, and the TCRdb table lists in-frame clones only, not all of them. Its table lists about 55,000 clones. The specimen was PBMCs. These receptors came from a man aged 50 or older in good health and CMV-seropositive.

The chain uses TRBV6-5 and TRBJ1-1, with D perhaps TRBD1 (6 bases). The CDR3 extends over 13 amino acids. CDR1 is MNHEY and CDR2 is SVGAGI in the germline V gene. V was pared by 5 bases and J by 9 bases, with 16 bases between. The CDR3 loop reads CASSGQGIKKAFF. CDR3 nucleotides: TGTGCCAGCAGTGGGCAGGGGATTAAGAAAGCTTTCTTT.

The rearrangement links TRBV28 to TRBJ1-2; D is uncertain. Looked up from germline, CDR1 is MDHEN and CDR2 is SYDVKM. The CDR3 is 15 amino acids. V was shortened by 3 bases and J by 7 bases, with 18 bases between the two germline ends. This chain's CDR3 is CASSFPGRSGGGYTF. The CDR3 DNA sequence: TGTGCCAGCAGTTTCCCTGGACGGAGCGGTGGTGGCTACACCTTC.

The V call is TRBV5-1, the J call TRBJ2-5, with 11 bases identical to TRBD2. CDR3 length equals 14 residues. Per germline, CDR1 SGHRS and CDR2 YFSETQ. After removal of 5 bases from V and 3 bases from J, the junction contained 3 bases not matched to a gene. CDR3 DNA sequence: TGCGCCAGCAGAACGGGACTAGCGGAAGAGACCCAGTACTTC. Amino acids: CASRTGLAEETQYF.

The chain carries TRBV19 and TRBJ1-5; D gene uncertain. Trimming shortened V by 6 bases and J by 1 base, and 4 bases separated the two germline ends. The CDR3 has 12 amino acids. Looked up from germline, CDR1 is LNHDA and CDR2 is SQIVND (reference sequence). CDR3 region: CASRQSNQPQHF. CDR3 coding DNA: TGTGCCAGTAGGCAGAGCAATCAGCCCCAGCATTTT. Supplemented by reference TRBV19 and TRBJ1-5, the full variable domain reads DGGITQSPKYLFRKEGQNVTLSCEQNLNHDAMYWYRQDPGQGLRLIYYSQIVNDFQKGDIAEGYSVSREKKESFPLTVTSAQKNPTAFYLCASRQSNQPQHFGDGTRLSIL.

The CDR3 here is CASSRMTGNEKLFF. CDR3 sequence (DNA): TGTGCCAGCTCAAGGATGACAGGGAATGAAAAACTGTTTTTT. The chain couples TRBV18 to TRBJ1-4; 7 positions match TRBD1. Germline V CDR1 and CDR2: KGHSH, LQKENI. This CDR3 has 14 amino acids. V was pared by 5 bases and J by 5 bases, with 5 bases of the junction left unmatched.

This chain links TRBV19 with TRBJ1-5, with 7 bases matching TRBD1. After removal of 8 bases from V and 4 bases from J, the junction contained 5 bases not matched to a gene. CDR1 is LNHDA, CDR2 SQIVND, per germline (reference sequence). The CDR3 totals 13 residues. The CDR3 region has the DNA TGTGCCAGTCGGGGACAGCCTAATCAGCCCCAGCATTTT. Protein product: CASRGQPNQPQHF. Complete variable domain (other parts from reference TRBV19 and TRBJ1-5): DGGITQSPKYLFRKEGQNVTLSCEQNLNHDAMYWYRQDPGQGLRLIYYSQIVNDFQKGDIAEGYSVSREKKESFPLTVTSAQKNPTAFYLCASRGQPNQPQHFGDGTRLSIL.

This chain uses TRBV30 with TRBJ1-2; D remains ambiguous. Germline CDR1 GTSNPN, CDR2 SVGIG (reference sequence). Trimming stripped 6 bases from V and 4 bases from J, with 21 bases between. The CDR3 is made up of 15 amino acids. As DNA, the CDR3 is TGTGCCTGTCGTACCTGGGGAGGAACGTCCTATGGCTACACCTTC. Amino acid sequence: CACRTWGGTSYGYTF.

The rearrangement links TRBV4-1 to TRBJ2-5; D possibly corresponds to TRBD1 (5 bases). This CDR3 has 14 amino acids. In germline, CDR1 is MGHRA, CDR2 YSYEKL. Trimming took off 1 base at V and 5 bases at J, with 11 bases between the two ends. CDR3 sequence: CASSQVGALETQYF. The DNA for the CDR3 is TGCGCCAGCAGCCAAGTAGGGGCATTGGAGACCCAGTACTTC.

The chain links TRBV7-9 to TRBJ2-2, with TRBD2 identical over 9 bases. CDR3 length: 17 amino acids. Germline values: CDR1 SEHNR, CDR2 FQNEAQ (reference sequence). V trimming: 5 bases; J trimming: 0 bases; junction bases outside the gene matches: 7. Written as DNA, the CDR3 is TGTGCCAGCAGCCCTTTGAGCGGGGGGTCGAACACCGGGGAGCTGTTTTTT. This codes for CASSPLSGGSNTGELFF.

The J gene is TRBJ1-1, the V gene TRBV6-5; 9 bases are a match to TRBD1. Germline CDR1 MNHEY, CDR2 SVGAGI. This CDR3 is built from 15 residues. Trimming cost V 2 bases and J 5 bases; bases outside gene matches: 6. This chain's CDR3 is CASSYTPTGGTEAFF. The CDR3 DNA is TGTGCCAGCAGTTACACCCCGACAGGGGGAACTGAAGCTTTCTTT.